One sample yielded the 11 T cell receptor beta chains listed below, sequenced in a study of T cell repertoires in cytomegalovirus infection. Via MiXCR, TCRdb re-called the reads, giving one row per CDR3 protein. Of about 140,000 distinct CDR3 sequences detected, 5.5% to 8% appear once; the ten largest clones hold about a sixth. Sequencing was done on a sample of PBMCs. These receptor sequences come from a human donor in good health (CMV status not recorded). Some clones in this sample may be carry-over from other donors' samples.

At least ten counts were recorded for this clonotype. The CDR3 is CASSSHWTGGKDTEAFF. The CDR3 DNA reads TGTGCCAGTAGTAGCCACTGGACAGGGGGCAAAGACACTGAAGCTTTCTTT. The chain has TRBV19 and TRBJ1-1, with 11 bases fitting TRBD1. Per the germline V gene, CDR1 is LNHDA and CDR2 is SQIVND (reference sequence). This CDR3 is 17 amino acids long. The V and J ends lost 4 bases and 3 bases, in that order; junction bases with no gene match: 10.

Ten or more counts support this clonotype. The chain couples TRBV7-2 to TRBJ1-1; 7 bases line up with TRBD1. CDR1 and CDR2 from the germline V gene are SGHTA and FQGNSA. The CDR3 contains 15 residues. The V segment lost 2 bases and the J segment 5 bases; nucleotides outside the gene matches: 8. The CDR3 nucleotides read TGTGCCAGCAGCTTAATCCTCAGGGGGGGGACTGAAGCTTTCTTT. Residues: CASSLILRGGTEAFF.

The rearrangement joins TRBV24-1 to TRBJ2-3; unclear D gene. The germline V and J ends were trimmed by 4 bases and 8 bases, with 12 bases remaining between them. The CDR3 is made up of 13 amino acids. Germline CDR1 and CDR2: KGHDR and SFDVKD. The CDR3 coding sequence is TGTGCCACCAGTGACTCGACCTTTTCTACGCAGTATTTT. Translating gives CATSDSTFSTQYF.

This clonotype was counted ten times or more. The V and J genes are TRBV7-2 and TRBJ2-1; 13 bases agree with TRBD2. The CDR3 runs to 18 residues. Germline CDR1 reads SGHTA; CDR2 reads FQGNSA. V trimming: 5 bases; J trimming: 0 bases; junction bases outside the gene matches: 7. The CDR3 DNA sequence: TGTGCCAGCAGCCTCGGACTAGCGGGGGCCAGCTCCTACAATGAGCAGTTCTTC. It codes for CASSLGLAGASSYNEQFF.

V is TRBV7-3 and J is TRBJ2-2, with 10 bases matching TRBD1. V shed 8 bases, J shed 2 bases, and the junction held 5 bases outside the gene matches. The V gene's germline CDR1 is SGHTA and CDR2 FQGTGA. The length of the CDR3 is 15 residues. The DNA of the CDR3 is TGTGCCAGCCACCGGACAGGGGGAAACACCGGGGAGCTGTTTTTT. It translates to CASHRTGGNTGELFF.

This clonotype has ten or more counts. This CDR3 is CASNQGPDTQYF. CDR3 DNA: TGTGCCAGCAACCAGGGGCCAGATACGCAGTATTTT. The J gene is TRBJ2-3, the V gene TRBV11-2; D is possibly TRBD1 (6 bases). The V end was cut by 7 bases, the J end by 4 bases, with 9 bases between. The CDR3 runs to 12 residues. Germline CDR1 SGHAT, CDR2 FQNNGV. The whole variable domain, remainder taken from reference TRBV11-2 and TRBJ2-3, is EAGVAQSPRYKIIEKRQSVAFWCNPISGHATLYWYQQILGQGPKLLIQFQNNGVVDDSQLPKDRFSAERLKGVDSTLKIQPAKLEDSAVYLCASNQGPDTQYFGPGTRLTVL.

At least ten counts were recorded for this clonotype. V and J are TRBV7-9 and TRBJ1-2, with D hard to call. The V gene's germline CDR1 is SEHNR and CDR2 FQNEAQ (reference sequence). Trimming took off 5 bases at V and 8 bases at J, with 15 bases between the two ends. The CDR3 length is 13 residues. This CDR3 reads CASSQTQASGYTF. The CDR3 DNA reads TGTGCCAGCAGCCAAACTCAAGCCTCGGGCTACACCTTC.

This clonotype was observed many times. The V gene is TRBV6-2 or TRBV6-3, the J gene TRBJ2-6; D is possibly TRBD1 or TRBD2 (5 bases each). V was clipped by 8 bases and J by 1 base, with 12 bases between them. The CDR3 is 15 amino acids. Germline V gene data show CDR1 as MNHEY and CDR2 as SVGEGT. CDR3 amino acids: CASWDARSGANVLTF. DNA of the CDR3: TGTGCCAGCTGGGACGCCCGGTCTGGGGCCAACGTCCTGACTTTC.

This clonotype was seen at least ten times. The chain employs TRBV6-2 or TRBV6-3 and TRBJ2-7; D tentatively reads TRBD1 or TRBD2 (5 bases each). Germline V gene sequence: CDR1 MNHEY, CDR2 SVGEGT. CDR3 length: 14 residues. The V end was cut by 7 bases, the J end by 0 bases, with 13 bases between. The CDR3 DNA sequence: TGTGCCAGCACTAGGGACGGAAGCTCCTACGAGCAGTACTTC. Encoded protein: CASTRDGSSYEQYF.

The sample holds a few counts of this clonotype. The chain recombines TRBV7-2 with TRBJ2-2, with D tentatively TRBD2 (7 bases). CDR3 length: 15 residues. From germline, CDR1 is SGHTA and CDR2 FQGNSA. V dropped 1 base and J dropped 7 bases, with 13 bases sitting between them. The CDR3 DNA is TGTGCCAGCAGCTTAGTGGGGGGGGCCGGCGGGGAGCTGTTTTTT. Translation gives CASSLVGGAGGELFF.

In its sample, this clonotype was seen a few times. The CDR3 spells CASRAVYQETQYF. For the CDR3, the DNA is TGTGCCAGCAGGGCAGTTTACCAAGAGACCCAGTACTTC. V usage is TRBV6-5 and J usage is TRBJ2-5; D gene unclear. This CDR3 comprises 13 residues. CDR1 and CDR2 (germline): MNHEY, SVGAGI. V was trimmed by 6 bases and J by 0 bases, leaving 8 bases between them.